This is a list of T cell receptor beta chains from one sample in a study of untreated major depressive disorder. This table comes from immunoSEQ multiplex PCR, and its TCRdb copy is limited to in-frame clones, with some not included. The sample contains roughly 14,000 clones, around nine tenths of which appear only once. The sequenced sample consisted of CD4+ T cells from PBMCs. These TCRs come from a man aged 25 to 40 with major depressive disorder. CDR3s include the opening cysteine and the closing phenylalanine or tryptophan. D genes are given only for firm matches. Part of the rows lack a size; the others show once, few, many or a class for expanded clones.

TRBV2	once	TRBD1	TRBJ1-2	CASRDRGGGYTF	TGTGCCAGCAGAGACAGGGGAGGAGGCTACACCTTC
TRBV4-1	-	-	TRBJ2-7	CASSRADLYEQYF	TGCGCCAGCAGCCGGGCAGACCTCTACGAGCAGTACTTC
TRBV7-2	-	-	TRBJ2-1	CASSFRGLDNEQFF	TGTGCCAGCAGCTTTCGGGGGCTTGACAATGAGCAGTTCTTC
TRBV27	-	-	TRBJ1-1	CASSLRARGAGSNTEAFF	TGTGCCAGCAGTTTAAGGGCACGGGGGGCCGGGTCAAACACTGAAGCTTTCTTT
TRBV28	once	-	TRBJ1-5	CASSLVSNQPQHF	TGTGCCAGCAGTTTAGTCAGCAATCAGCCCCAGCATTTT
TRBV2	once	-	TRBJ2-3	CASRGASLSTDTQYF	TGTGCCAGCAGAGGGGCCTCTCTAAGCACAGATACGCAGTATTTT
TRBV27	-	TRBD2	TRBJ2-7	CASSLREGPYEQYF	TGTGCCAGCAGTTTAAGGGAGGGACCCTACGAGCAGTACTTC
TRBV5-1	-	TRBD2	TRBJ2-5	CASSLVASGEETQYF	TGCGCCAGCAGCTTGGTGGCTAGCGGGGAAGAGACCCAGTACTTC
TRBV19	-	TRBD1	TRBJ1-1	CASSSTGGADTEAFF	TGTGCCAGTAGTTCCACAGGGGGCGCCGACACTGAAGCTTTCTTT
TRBV5-6	-	-	TRBJ2-5	CASSLYAGQKTQYF	TGTGCCAGCAGCTTGTACGCAGGGCAGAAGACCCAGTACTTC
TRBV18	-	-	TRBJ2-7	CASSPQAGAFYEQYF	TGTGCCAGCTCACCACAGGCAGGGGCCTTCTACGAGCAGTACTTC
TRBV6-5	-	-	TRBJ1-2	CASSPTGLNGYTF	TGTGCCAGCAGCCCCACAGGGCTTAATGGCTACACCTTC
TRBV13	-	-	TRBJ1-3	CASSPLSGNTIYF	TGTGCCAGCAGCCCTTTAAGTGGAAACACCATATATTTT
TRBV6-9	-	-	TRBJ1-1	CASSYPTAKHYGNPRTEAFF	TGTGCCAGCAGTTATCCCACGGCCAAGCACTACGGGAACCCGCGGACTGAAGCTTTCTTT
TRBV28	-	-	TRBJ1-1	CASIRPQGGEAFF	TGTGCCAGCATCCGGCCCCAGGGCGGCGAAGCTTTCTTT
TRBV11-3	-	TRBD1	TRBJ2-3	CASSSDRGTQYF	TGTGCCAGCAGCTCTGACAGGGGTACGCAGTATTTT
TRBV6-5	-	TRBD1	TRBJ1-2	CASRRQGGYTF	TGTGCCAGCAGAAGACAGGGAGGCTACACCTTC
TRBV19	-	-	TRBJ2-7	CASSNLAWEQYF	TGTGCCAGTAGTAATCTCGCTTGGGAGCAGTACTTC